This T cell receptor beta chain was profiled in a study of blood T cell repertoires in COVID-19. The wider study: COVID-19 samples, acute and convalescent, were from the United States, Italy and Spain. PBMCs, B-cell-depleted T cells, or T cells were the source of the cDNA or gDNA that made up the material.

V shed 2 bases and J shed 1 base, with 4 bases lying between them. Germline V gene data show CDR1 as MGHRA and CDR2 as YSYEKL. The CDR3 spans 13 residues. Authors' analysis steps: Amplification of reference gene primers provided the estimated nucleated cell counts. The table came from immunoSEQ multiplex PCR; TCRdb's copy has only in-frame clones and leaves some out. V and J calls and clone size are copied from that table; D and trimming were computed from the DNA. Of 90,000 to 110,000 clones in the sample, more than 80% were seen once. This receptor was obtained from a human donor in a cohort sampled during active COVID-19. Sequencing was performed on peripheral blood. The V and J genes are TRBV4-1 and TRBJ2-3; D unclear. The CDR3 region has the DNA TGCGCCAGCAGCCAACTCGGCACAGATACGCAGTATTTT. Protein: CASSQLGTDTQYF.